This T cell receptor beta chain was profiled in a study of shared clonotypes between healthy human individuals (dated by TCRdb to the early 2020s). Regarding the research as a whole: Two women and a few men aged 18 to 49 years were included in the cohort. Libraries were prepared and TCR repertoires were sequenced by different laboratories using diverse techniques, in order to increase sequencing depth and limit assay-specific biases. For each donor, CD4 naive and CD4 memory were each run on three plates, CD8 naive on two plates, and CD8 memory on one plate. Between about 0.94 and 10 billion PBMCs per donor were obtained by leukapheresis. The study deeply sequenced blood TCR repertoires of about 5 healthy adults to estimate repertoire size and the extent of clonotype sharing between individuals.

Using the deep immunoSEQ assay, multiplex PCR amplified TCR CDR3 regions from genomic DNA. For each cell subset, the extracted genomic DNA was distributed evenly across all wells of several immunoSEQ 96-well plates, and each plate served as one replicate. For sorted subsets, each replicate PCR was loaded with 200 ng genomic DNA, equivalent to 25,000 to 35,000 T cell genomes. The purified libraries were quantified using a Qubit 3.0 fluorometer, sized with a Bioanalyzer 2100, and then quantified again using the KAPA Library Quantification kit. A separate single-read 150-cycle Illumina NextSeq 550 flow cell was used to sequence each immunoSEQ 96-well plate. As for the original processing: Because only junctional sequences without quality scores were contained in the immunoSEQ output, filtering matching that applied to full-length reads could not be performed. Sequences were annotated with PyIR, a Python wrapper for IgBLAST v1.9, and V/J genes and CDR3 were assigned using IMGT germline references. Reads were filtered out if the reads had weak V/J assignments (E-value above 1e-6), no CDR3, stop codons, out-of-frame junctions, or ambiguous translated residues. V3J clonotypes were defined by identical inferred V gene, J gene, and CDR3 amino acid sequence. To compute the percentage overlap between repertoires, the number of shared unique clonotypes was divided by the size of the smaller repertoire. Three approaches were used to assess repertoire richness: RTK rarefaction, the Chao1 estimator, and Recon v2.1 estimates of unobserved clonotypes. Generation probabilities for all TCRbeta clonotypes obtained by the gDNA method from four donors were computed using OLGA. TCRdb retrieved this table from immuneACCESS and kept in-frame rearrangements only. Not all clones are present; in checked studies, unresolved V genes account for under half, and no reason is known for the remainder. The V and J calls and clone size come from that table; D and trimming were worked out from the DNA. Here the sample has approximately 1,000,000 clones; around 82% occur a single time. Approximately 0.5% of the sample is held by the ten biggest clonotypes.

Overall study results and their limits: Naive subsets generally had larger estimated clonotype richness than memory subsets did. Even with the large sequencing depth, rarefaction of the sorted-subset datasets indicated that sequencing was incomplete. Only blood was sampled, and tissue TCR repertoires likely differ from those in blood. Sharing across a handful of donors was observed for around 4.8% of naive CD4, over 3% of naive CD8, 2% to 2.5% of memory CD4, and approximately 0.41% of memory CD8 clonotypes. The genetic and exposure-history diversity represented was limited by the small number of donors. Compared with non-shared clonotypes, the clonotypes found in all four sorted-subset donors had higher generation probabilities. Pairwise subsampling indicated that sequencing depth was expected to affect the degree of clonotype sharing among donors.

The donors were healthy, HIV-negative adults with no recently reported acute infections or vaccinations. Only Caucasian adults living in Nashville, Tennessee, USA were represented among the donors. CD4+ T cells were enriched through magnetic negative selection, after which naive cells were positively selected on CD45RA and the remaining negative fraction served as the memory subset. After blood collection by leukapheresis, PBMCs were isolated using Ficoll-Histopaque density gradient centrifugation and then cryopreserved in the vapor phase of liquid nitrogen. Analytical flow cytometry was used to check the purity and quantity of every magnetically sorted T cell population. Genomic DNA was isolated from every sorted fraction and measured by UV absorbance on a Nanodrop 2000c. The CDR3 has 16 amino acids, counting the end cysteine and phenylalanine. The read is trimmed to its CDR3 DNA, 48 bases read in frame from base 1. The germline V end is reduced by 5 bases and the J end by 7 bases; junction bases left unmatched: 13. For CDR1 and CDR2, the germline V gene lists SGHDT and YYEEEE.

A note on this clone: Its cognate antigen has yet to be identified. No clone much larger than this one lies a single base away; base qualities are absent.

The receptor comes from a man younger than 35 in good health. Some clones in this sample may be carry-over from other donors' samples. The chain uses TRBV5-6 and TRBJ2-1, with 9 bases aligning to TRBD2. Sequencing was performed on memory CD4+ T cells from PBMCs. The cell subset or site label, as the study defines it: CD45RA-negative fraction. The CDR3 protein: CASREAGGRLGNEQFF. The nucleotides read TGTGCCAGCAGGGAAGCGGGGGGAAGGTTGGGAAATGAGCAGTTCTTC.